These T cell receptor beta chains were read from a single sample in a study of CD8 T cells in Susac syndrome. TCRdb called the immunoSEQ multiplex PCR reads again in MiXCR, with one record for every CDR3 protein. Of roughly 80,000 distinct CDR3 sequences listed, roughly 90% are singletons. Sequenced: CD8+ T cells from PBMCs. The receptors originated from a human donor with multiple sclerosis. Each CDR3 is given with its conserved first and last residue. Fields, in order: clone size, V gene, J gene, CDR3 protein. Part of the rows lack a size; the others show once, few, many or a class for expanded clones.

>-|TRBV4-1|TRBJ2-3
CASSQVVLNTDTQYF
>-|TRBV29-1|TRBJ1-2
CSVVGTGGSGYGYTF
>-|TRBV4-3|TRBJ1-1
CASSQERQRAEAFF
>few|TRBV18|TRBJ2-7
CASSPIWGRYDEQYF
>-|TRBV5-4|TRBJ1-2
CASSSEAGEPRYTF
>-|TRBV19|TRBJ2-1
CASSILLAGVYNEQFF
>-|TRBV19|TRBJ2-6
CASSIREAPGANVLTF
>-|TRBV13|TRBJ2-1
CASSLASNEQFF
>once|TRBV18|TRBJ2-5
CASSPTGRSGETQYF
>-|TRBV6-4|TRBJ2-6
CASEDLLRDRGSGANVLTF
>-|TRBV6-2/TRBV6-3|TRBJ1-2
CASLNLSLPWGYTF
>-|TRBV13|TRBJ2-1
CASLQGRRYNEQFF
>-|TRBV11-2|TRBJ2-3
CASSSPTTDTQYF
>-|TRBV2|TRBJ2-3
CASSVERGSTDTQYF
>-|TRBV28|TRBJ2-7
CASSEREGIYEQYF
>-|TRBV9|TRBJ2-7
CASSTGTSAHEQYF
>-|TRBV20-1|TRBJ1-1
CSARDKLNTEAFF
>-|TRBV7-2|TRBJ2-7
CASSYSGGPSYEQYF
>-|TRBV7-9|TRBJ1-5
CASSLVGAGQPQHF
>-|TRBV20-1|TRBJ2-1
CSATVNNEQFF
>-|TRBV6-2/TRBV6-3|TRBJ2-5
CASSYLTGGGQETQYF
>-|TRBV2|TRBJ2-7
CASSETSEQYF
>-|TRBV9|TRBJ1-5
CASSVGQGLDQPQHF
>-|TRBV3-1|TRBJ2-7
CASSPDRGWATAYEQYF
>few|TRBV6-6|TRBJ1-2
CASSYLSGEGYTF
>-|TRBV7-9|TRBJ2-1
CASSNPVGQTYNEQFF
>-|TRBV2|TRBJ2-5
CASGDSLQETQYF
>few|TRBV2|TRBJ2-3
CASSEGGSGSGTDTQYF
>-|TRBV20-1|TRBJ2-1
CSTWDSYNEQFF
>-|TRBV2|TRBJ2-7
CASSVPGQYF
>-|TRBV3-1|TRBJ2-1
CASSHPGLALAGDESPWQFF
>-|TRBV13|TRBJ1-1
CASSSAGTEAFF
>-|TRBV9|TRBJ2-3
CASSQIAGGSDTQYF
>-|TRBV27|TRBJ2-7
CASSLSGQGEYF
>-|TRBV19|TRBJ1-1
CASWDFTTEAFF
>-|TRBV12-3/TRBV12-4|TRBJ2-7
CASMDSGRPYEQYF
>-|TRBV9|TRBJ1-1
CASSVGGQTEAFF
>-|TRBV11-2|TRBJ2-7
CASSYYEQYF
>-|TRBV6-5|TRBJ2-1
CASSYSALARGDEQFF
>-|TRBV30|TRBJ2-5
CACSGGARDQYF
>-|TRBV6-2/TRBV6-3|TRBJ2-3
CASTAGDFRADTQYF
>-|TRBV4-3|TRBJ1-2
CASSQSSSQGSDGYTF
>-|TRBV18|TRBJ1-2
CAIPRENYGYTF
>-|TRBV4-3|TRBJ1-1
CASSQDLGIEAFF